The 7 T cell receptor beta chains in this list originate from one sample, sequenced in a study of blood T cell repertoires in COVID-19. Data came from immunoSEQ multiplex PCR; TCRdb stores just in-frame clones and leaves some out. The sample contains under 300,000 clones, around 85% of which appear only once. The sample was peripheral blood. Receptor source: a human donor with COVID-19, enrolled during active disease. The donor label of this sample is uncertain.

The V and J genes are TRBV12-3 or TRBV12-4 and TRBJ2-1, with 8 nucleotides matching TRBD2. J gave up 7 bases and V 3 bases, and 2 bases lay outside the gene matches. This CDR3 is 13 amino acids long. CDR3 bases: TGTGCCAGCAGTTTCAGCGGGAGAAATGAGCAGTTCTTC. Encoded protein: CASSFSGRNEQFF.

The CDR3 DNA sequence: TGTGCCAGCAGCCCGAGCGGACAGATCAACACCGGGGAGCTGTTTTTT. Amino acid sequence: CASSPSGQINTGELFF. The chain carries TRBV9 and TRBJ2-2, with D perhaps matching TRBD1 (6 bases). The V end lost 4 bases, the J end lost 2 bases, and 15 bases lay between the germline ends. The CDR3 loop spans 16 amino acids. Germline-derived CDR1 and CDR2 are SGDLS and YYNGEE.

DNA of the CDR3: TGTGCCAGCAGCTCGACAGTCTCCGGAAACACCATATATTTT. Protein sequence: CASSSTVSGNTIYF. The rearrangement links TRBV7-2 to TRBJ1-3, with D possibly being TRBD1 (5 bases). The CDR3 extends over 14 amino acids. Germline CDR1 reads SGHTA; CDR2 reads FQGNSA. V was shortened by 4 bases and J by 4 bases, with 11 bases between the two germline ends.

The chain employs TRBV12-3 or TRBV12-4 and TRBJ1-3, with D possibly being TRBD1 (5 bases). The V and J ends lost 7 bases and 9 bases respectively, with 10 bases between them. This CDR3 region has 11 residues. The CDR3 DNA is TGTGCCAGCACCAGTGGGGCCACCATATATTTT. Amino acids: CASTSGATIYF.

The chain links TRBV6-5 to TRBJ1-6; a possible D gene is TRBD1 (6 bases). V was cut by 6 bases and J by 10 bases, with 13 bases left in between. From germline, CDR1 is MNHEY and CDR2 SVGAGI. The CDR3 spans 13 residues. This CDR3 is CASSPGGGSPLHF. The CDR3 nucleotides read TGTGCCAGCAGCCCGGGGGGGGGCTCACCCCTCCACTTT.

The chain has TRBV9 and TRBJ2-1; 14 nucleotides agree with TRBD2. The trim removed 0 bases at V and 0 bases at J, leaving 8 bases unmatched. There are 20 residues in the CDR3. Germline V gene lookup returns CDR1 SGDLS and CDR2 YYNGEE. CDR3: CASSVVSGLAGGISYNEQFF. In DNA form, the CDR3 reads TGTGCCAGCAGCGTAGTGTCCGGACTAGCGGGAGGAATCTCCTACAATGAGCAGTTCTTC.

CDR3 sequence: CASSSARSTMLNTEAFF. CDR3 coding DNA: TGTGCCAGCAGCTCGGCCAGGTCTACGATGTTGAACACTGAAGCTTTCTTT. The V call is TRBV7-9, the J call TRBJ1-1, with D uncertain. Germline V gives CDR1 SEHNR, CDR2 FQNEAQ (reference sequence). The CDR3 is 17 residues long. Trimming pared 4 bases from V and 0 bases from J, leaving 18 bases between.